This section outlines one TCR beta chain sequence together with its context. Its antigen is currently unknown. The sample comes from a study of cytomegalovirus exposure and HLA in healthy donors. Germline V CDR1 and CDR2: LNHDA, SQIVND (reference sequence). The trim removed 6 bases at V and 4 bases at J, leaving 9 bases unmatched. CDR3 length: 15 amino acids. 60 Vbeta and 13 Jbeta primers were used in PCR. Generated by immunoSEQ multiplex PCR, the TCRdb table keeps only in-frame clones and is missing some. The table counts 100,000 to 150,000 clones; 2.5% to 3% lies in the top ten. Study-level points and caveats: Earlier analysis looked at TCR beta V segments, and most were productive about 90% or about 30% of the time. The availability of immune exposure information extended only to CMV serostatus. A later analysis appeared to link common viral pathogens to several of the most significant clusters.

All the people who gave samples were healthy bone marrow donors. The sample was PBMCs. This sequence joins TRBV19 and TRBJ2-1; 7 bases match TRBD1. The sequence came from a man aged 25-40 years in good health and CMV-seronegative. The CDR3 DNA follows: TGTGCCAGTAGCCGGGACAGATCGGGATACAATGAGCAGTTCTTC. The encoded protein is CASSRDRSGYNEQFF. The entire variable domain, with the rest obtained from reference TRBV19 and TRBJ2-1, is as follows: DGGITQSPKYLFRKEGQNVTLSCEQNLNHDAMYWYRQDPGQGLRLIYYSQIVNDFQKGDIAEGYSVSREKKESFPLTVTSAQKNPTAFYLCASSRDRSGYNEQFFGPGTRLTVL.